One and the same sample provided the 32 T cell receptor beta chains below, sequenced in a study of blood T cell repertoires in COVID-19 (dated by TCRdb to the early 2020s). Libraries were constructed by the immunoSEQ multiplex PCR assay. Entries here come from immuneACCESS through TCRdb and include only in-frame sequences with V and J called. Some clones fail to appear in such tables; in the studies checked, an unresolved V gene covers under half of the shortfall, and the cause of the remainder is unknown. This sample comprises over 150,000 clones, approximately 86% of them detected only once. The ten largest clones represent 0.95% to 1.3% of the sample. Sequenced sample: peripheral blood. The receptors shown here come from a man between 25 and 39 years old with acute or convalescent COVID-19.

This clone was observed once. The V call is TRBV30, the J call TRBJ2-4; 8 positions agree with TRBD1. The V gene end was trimmed by 2 bases and the J gene end by 0 bases; junction bases not matched to a gene: 3. Germline loops: CDR1 GTSNPN, CDR2 SVGIG (reference sequence). This CDR3 has 15 residues. The DNA of the CDR3 is TGTGCCTGGAGTAGGACAGGGCTAGCCAAAAACATTCAGTACTTC. It yields the protein CAWSRTGLAKNIQYF. The variable domain in full, with the rest retrieved from reference TRBV30 and TRBJ2-4, is SQTIHQWPATLVQPVGSPLSLECTVEGTSNPNLYWYRQAAGRGLQLLFYSVGIGQISSEVPQNLSASRPQDRQFILSSKKLLLSDSGFYLCAWSRTGLAKNIQYFGAGTRLSVL.

This clone was counted a few times. The same CDR3 arises from other DNA sequences in this sample as well. The chain carries TRBV9 and TRBJ1-3; D is unclear. V lost 0 bases and J lost 2, with 9 bases in between. CDR3 size: 15 residues. Germline CDR1 is SGDLS and CDR2 is YYNGEE. In nucleotides, the CDR3 is TGTGCCAGCAGCGTAGCTAGTGCAGCTGGAAACACCATATATTTT. Protein: CASSVASAAGNTIYF. The full variable domain, completed using reference TRBV9 and TRBJ1-3, is DSGVTQTPKHLITATGQRVTLRCSPRSGDLSVYWYQQSLDQGLQFLIQYYNGEERAKGNILERFSAQQFPDLHSELNLSSLELGDSALYFCASSVASAAGNTIYFGEGSWLTVV.

This chain joins TRBV7-9 and TRBJ1-2; perhaps TRBD1 as D (6 bases). The germline gives CDR1 SEHNR, CDR2 FQNEAQ (reference sequence). This CDR3 spans 18 amino acids. With 5 bases removed from V and 4 bases from J, the gap between germline ends came to 26 bases. The CDR3 sequence: CASSPLGRGGRRFYGYTF. CDR3 nucleotide sequence: TGTGCCAGCAGCCCATTAGGCCGCGGGGGCAGGCGATTCTATGGCTACACCTTC.

The chain employs TRBV14 and TRBJ2-3; D uncertain. The CDR3 is made up of 12 amino acids. Germline-derived CDR1 and CDR2 are SGHDN and FVKESK. Trimming shortened V by 6 bases and J by 4 bases, and 8 bases separated the two germline ends. The chain's CDR3 is CASRVRADTQYF. CDR3 nucleotide sequence: TGTGCCAGCAGGGTGCGCGCAGATACGCAGTATTTT.

This clone has just a few counts. This sequence joins TRBV4-1 and TRBJ1-5, with D perhaps TRBD1 (6 bases). Germline V gene lookup returns CDR1 MGHRA and CDR2 YSYEKL. Trimming left V 1 base short and J 1 base short, with 11 bases between. This CDR3 is built from 16 residues. The CDR3 region has the DNA TGCGCCAGCAGCCAAGCACAGGGTATGAGCAATCAGCCCCAGCATTTT. This encodes CASSQAQGMSNQPQHF.

J is TRBJ2-5 and V is TRBV10-1; tentative D call: TRBD1 (5 bases). Germline V lookup: CDR1 WNHNN, CDR2 SYGVQD (reference sequence). This CDR3 is 14 amino acids long. Trimming removed 2 bases at V and 4 bases at J, with 11 bases between. The CDR3 loop is CASSEGQGRETQYF. DNA of the CDR3: TGCGCCAGCAGTGAGGGTCAGGGAAGAGAGACCCAGTACTTC.

The chain is built from TRBV29-1 and TRBJ1-2; 9 bases line up with TRBD1. J lost 0 bases, V lost 7 bases, and 3 bases had no gene match. Germline values: CDR1 SQVTM, CDR2 ANQGSEA. The CDR3 has 13 amino acids. The CDR3 DNA sequence: TGCAGCGAGAGGACAGGGGCTAACTATGGCTACACCTTC. Encoded protein: CSERTGANYGYTF.

The chain combines TRBV5-1 with TRBJ2-3, with no clear D. This CDR3 has 15 amino acids. Germline-derived CDR1 and CDR2 are SGHRS and YFSETQ. The germline V and J ends were trimmed by 0 bases and 3 bases, with 11 bases remaining between them. CDR3 in amino acids: CASSLDGQNTDTQYF. The CDR3 coding sequence is TGCGCCAGCAGCTTGGATGGCCAGAATACAGATACGCAGTATTTT.

The rearrangement joins TRBV12-3 or TRBV12-4 to TRBJ2-2, with TRBD2 matching 7 bases. This CDR3 contains 13 residues. V shed 3 bases, J shed 5 bases, and the junction held 0 bases outside the gene matches. The DNA of the CDR3 is TGTGCCAGCAGTTTCGGGAGGACCGGGGAGCTGTTTTTT. Encoded protein: CASSFGRTGELFF.

This clone was found a few times. The genes are TRBV7-2 and TRBJ2-1; TRBD2 matches 7 bases. CDR3 size: 14 residues. Trimming removed 3 bases from V and 6 bases from J; junction bases left unmatched: 5. Looked up from germline, CDR1 is SGHTA and CDR2 is FQGNSA. The CDR3 reads CASSFTGTTNEQFF. The CDR3 region has the DNA TGTGCCAGCAGCTTCACCGGGACTACCAATGAGCAGTTCTTC.

This clone was seen just once. The chain has TRBV6-5 and TRBJ1-5; 11 bases agree with TRBD1. Germline V lookup: CDR1 MNHEY, CDR2 SVGAGI. The CDR3 is 14 amino acids. V trimming: 6 bases; J trimming: 2 bases; junction bases outside the gene matches: 0. The CDR3 loop is CASRGQGGNQPQHF. The CDR3 nucleotides are TGTGCCAGCAGGGGACAGGGGGGCAATCAGCCCCAGCATTTT.

The chain joins TRBV11-2 to TRBJ1-3; D gene unclear. This CDR3 spans 16 amino acids. The germline V gene has CDR1 SGHAT and CDR2 FQNNGV. Trimming cost V 7 bases and J 2 bases, with 18 bases left between them. In DNA, the CDR3 is TGTGCCAGCACCCTCCGCCGAGGATTAGCTGGAAACACCATATATTTT. This sequence encodes CASTLRRGLAGNTIYF. The full variable domain, rest sourced from reference TRBV11-2 and TRBJ1-3, is EAGVAQSPRYKIIEKRQSVAFWCNPISGHATLYWYQQILGQGPKLLIQFQNNGVVDDSQLPKDRFSAERLKGVDSTLKIQPAKLEDSAVYLCASTLRRGLAGNTIYFGEGSWLTVV.

The J gene is TRBJ1-2, the V gene TRBV29-1, with TRBD1 matching over 8 bases. Germline trimming cut 7 bases from V and 2 bases from J; bases unmatched to any gene: 0. Germline V gene sequence: CDR1 SQVTM, CDR2 ANQGSEA. The CDR3 runs 11 residues. CDR3 coding DNA: TGCAGCGGGACAGGGAACTATGGCTACACCTTC. Translation gives CSGTGNYGYTF.

The chain is built from TRBV5-1 and TRBJ2-5, with TRBD1 as a possible D gene (6 bases). The V gene's germline CDR1 is SGHRS and CDR2 YFSETQ. This CDR3 region has 13 residues. The V end lost 0 bases, the J end lost 5 bases, and 8 bases lay between the germline ends. CDR3 region: CASSLDRDETQYF. CDR3 nucleotides: TGCGCCAGCAGCTTGGACAGGGATGAGACCCAGTACTTC.

The chain combines TRBV10-2 with TRBJ1-2; D is perhaps TRBD1 (5 bases). The CDR3 runs 14 residues. Between the trimmed V and J ends, which lost 1 base and 5 bases, there was a span of 11 bases. Germline CDR1 reads WSHSY; CDR2 reads SAAADI. CDR3 residues: CASSEFGGAYGYTF. The CDR3 DNA reads as TGCGCCAGCAGTGAGTTTGGAGGGGCGTATGGCTACACCTTC.

For the CDR3, the DNA is TGTGCCAGCAGTTTAGGGGGGGGAACCTACAATGAGCAGTTCTTC. Translating it yields CASSLGGGTYNEQFF. The chain recombines TRBV28 with TRBJ2-1; 7 bases map to TRBD2. Losses at the gene ends were 2 bases for V and 2 bases for J; bases not matched to a gene: 3. The CDR3 covers 15 residues. Germline values: CDR1 MDHEN, CDR2 SYDVKM.

This clone was counted a single time. V is TRBV28 and J is TRBJ1-1, with D hard to call. Germline V gives CDR1 MDHEN, CDR2 SYDVKM. Deletions cut 7 bases from V and 1 base from J, with 13 bases between. The CDR3 consists of 14 residues. The CDR3 bases are TGTGCCAGCACCCCGGGAGGAGGGAACACTGAAGCTTTCTTT. Translated: CASTPGGGNTEAFF.

The chain is built from TRBV7-6 and TRBJ2-3, with a tentative D call TRBD2 (6 bases). The CDR3 is made up of 14 amino acids. V was pared by 4 bases and J by 4 bases, with 12 bases between. The V gene's germline CDR1 is SGHVS and CDR2 FNYEAQ. CDR3 DNA sequence: TGTGCCAGCAGCTCGACTAGGTCGGCAGATACGCAGTATTTT. Its protein product is CASSSTRSADTQYF.

The chain carries TRBV2 and TRBJ2-5; 7 nucleotides agree with TRBD1. Trimming removed 7 bases from V and 5 bases from J; junction bases left unmatched: 13. This CDR3 has 15 amino acids. CDR1 SNHLY and CDR2 FYNNEI come from the germline V gene. The CDR3 region is CASKASSTGRETQYF. The CDR3 DNA follows: TGTGCCAGCAAAGCATCATCGACAGGGCGGGAGACCCAGTACTTC.

This chain links TRBV5-6 with TRBJ1-2; the D gene is possibly TRBD1 (6 bases). This CDR3 spans 16 amino acids. Per the germline V gene, CDR1 is SGHDT and CDR2 is YYEEEE. Trimming pared 7 bases from V and 0 bases from J, leaving 19 bases between. The CDR3 bases are TGTGCCAGCGTTGAAACGGGGGGCCACTCTAACTATGGCTACACCTTC. Translated, it gives CASVETGGHSNYGYTF.

The rearrangement links TRBV10-3 to TRBJ1-2; D ambiguous. Germline V gene lookup returns CDR1 ENHRY and CDR2 SYGVKD. V lost 4 bases to trimming and J lost 6 bases, with 15 bases between them. The CDR3 is 14 residues long. The CDR3 is CAISGRGTVDGYTF. CDR3 DNA sequence: TGTGCCATCAGTGGACGGGGTACGGTAGATGGCTACACCTTC.

This chain links TRBV10-1 with TRBJ1-1; tentative D call: TRBD1 (5 bases). The V and J ends lost 2 bases and 1 base respectively, with 8 bases between them. Germline V lookup: CDR1 WNHNN, CDR2 SYGVQD (reference sequence). The CDR3 totals 14 residues. The CDR3 sequence is CASSENRRNTEAFF. DNA for the CDR3: TGCGCCAGCAGTGAGAACAGGAGGAACACTGAAGCTTTCTTT.

The chain employs TRBV19 and TRBJ2-4, with TRBD2 matching over 7 bases. This CDR3 comprises 16 residues. Germline V gene sequence: CDR1 LNHDA, CDR2 SQIVND (reference sequence). Trimming removed 7 bases from V and 1 base from J; junction bases left unmatched: 10. CDR3 nucleotides: TGTGCCAGTAACCCCGGGGAGGGTATGGCCAAAAACATTCAGTACTTC. This codes for CASNPGEGMAKNIQYF.

The chain joins TRBV18 to TRBJ2-7, with D perhaps matching TRBD1 (5 bases). Germline V gene lookup returns CDR1 KGHSH and CDR2 LQKENI. V was pared by 6 bases and J by 2 bases, with 14 bases between. This CDR3 is built from 14 residues. The CDR3 loop reads CASSQGPGTYEQYF. The DNA for the CDR3 is TGTGCCAGCTCGCAAGGGCCAGGGACCTACGAGCAGTACTTC.

The rearrangement uses TRBV19 and TRBJ1-5; D gene ambiguous. Germline V gene data show CDR1 as LNHDA and CDR2 as SQIVND (reference sequence). The CDR3 consists of 15 residues. The germline V and J ends were trimmed by 5 bases and 4 bases, with 15 bases remaining between them. The CDR3 DNA follows: TGTGCCAGTAGTCCCTCCCGGAGGGCTAATCAGCCCCAGCATTTT. Its protein is CASSPSRRANQPQHF.

The chain employs TRBV28 and TRBJ1-2; no reliable D call. V was shortened by 7 bases and J by 4 bases, with 16 bases between the two germline ends. Germline CDR1 is MDHEN and CDR2 is SYDVKM. This CDR3 has 14 residues. CDR3: CASTDPPGVYGYTF. CDR3 sequence (DNA): TGTGCCAGCACCGACCCCCCTGGAGTCTATGGCTACACCTTC.

This rearrangement joins TRBV6-5 to TRBJ1-1; TRBD1 matches at 8 bases. J gave up 0 bases and V 5 bases, and 5 bases lay outside the gene matches. Germline CDR1 MNHEY, CDR2 SVGAGI. This CDR3 region has 15 residues. Here the CDR3 reads CASSPRDRMNTEAFF. The CDR3 DNA reads TGTGCCAGCAGTCCCCGGGACAGGATGAACACTGAAGCTTTCTTT.

The V gene is TRBV5-1, the J gene TRBJ1-1, with 8 bases matching TRBD1. The V and J ends lost 4 bases and 4 bases, in that order; junction bases with no gene match: 9. Germline values: CDR1 SGHRS, CDR2 YFSETQ. This CDR3 is built from 15 residues. The CDR3 sequence is CASSPGDRWGTEAFF. For the CDR3, the DNA is TGCGCCAGCAGCCCAGGGGACAGGTGGGGCACTGAAGCTTTCTTT.

The V call is TRBV28, the J call TRBJ2-7; D is undetermined. The germline V gene has CDR1 MDHEN and CDR2 SYDVKM. V was pared by 6 bases and J by 7 bases, with 13 bases between. This CDR3 contains 12 residues. The CDR3 DNA follows: TGTGCCAGCAGCGCGAATCCATGGGAGCAGTACTTC. Protein product: CASSANPWEQYF.

The CDR3: CATSRGDDRGNTEAFF. Written as DNA, the CDR3 is TGTGCCACCAGCAGAGGAGATGACAGGGGAAACACTGAAGCTTTCTTT. This chain uses TRBV15 with TRBJ1-1; 8 nucleotides align to TRBD1. Germline V gene sequence: CDR1 LNHNV, CDR2 YYDKDF (reference sequence). CDR3 length: 16 amino acids. The ends lost 1 base at V and 2 bases at J; junction bases unmatched: 6.

This chain uses TRBV10-3 with TRBJ2-1; D is possibly TRBD1 (5 bases). V was pared by 6 bases and J by 7 bases, with 10 bases between. Per germline, CDR1 ENHRY and CDR2 SYGVKD. The CDR3 totals 12 residues. The CDR3 reads CAIRSGYNEQFF. CDR3 in DNA: TGTGCCATCAGGTCAGGGTATAATGAGCAGTTCTTC.

CDR3 sequence: CASRLGQGSSEQYF. CDR3 coding DNA: TGTGCCAGCAGGCTAGGACAGGGTTCGTCTGAGCAGTACTTC. This chain uses TRBV6-5 with TRBJ2-7, with 8 nucleotides matching TRBD1. J gave up 7 bases and V 6 bases, and 11 bases lay outside the gene matches. The CDR3 is 14 residues long. From germline, CDR1 is MNHEY and CDR2 SVGAGI.